This T cell receptor (beta chain) was sequenced during a study of CD8 T cells in ankylosing spondylitis. This CDR3 region has 12 residues. Germline V lookup: CDR1 DFQATT, CDR2 SNEGSKA (reference sequence). Trimming pared 3 bases from V and 6 bases from J, leaving 9 bases between. TCRdb fed the 5' RACE reads into MiXCR, producing one record per CDR3 protein. The sample carries 470,000 or so distinct CDR3 sequences, around 26% recorded once. A note on this clonotype: Its antigen is not identified.

Findings and limits, study-wide: It was reported that disease-linked clones were significantly enriched in matched ankylosing spondylitis synovial fluid. A motif in TCR beta, a set of under ten highly homologous variants, appeared characteristic of ankylosing spondylitis blood.

What was sequenced was blood, either unsorted or a sorted T cell fraction (not recorded which). The V and J genes are TRBV20-1 and TRBJ2-1, with D tentatively TRBD1 or TRBD2 (5 bases each). This sequence was found in a male donor with ankylosing spondylitis. The CDR3 spells CSARGPVNEQFF. CDR3 in DNA: TGCAGTGCTAGGGGACCAGTCAATGAGCAGTTCTTC.